This TCR beta chain is from a study of graft-versus-host responses after intestinal transplantation. The method was immunoSEQ multiplex PCR; TCRdb's version includes in-frame clones alone and lacks a portion of them. The table records some 110,000 clones, approximately 90% of them present only once. About this clone itself: Its antigen is unknown.

CDR1 SGDLS and CDR2 YYNGEE come from the germline V gene. The CDR3 contains 14 residues. V lost 0 bases and J 1 base, leaving 8 bases between the germline ends. Specimen: unstimulated CD4+ T cells sorted from spleen or lymph node cells, collected before intestinal transplant. The receptor was isolated from a human donor who received an intestinal transplant. The chain is built from TRBV9 and TRBJ2-7, with D possibly matching TRBD1 (5 bases). The CDR3 reads CASSVGKGSYEQYF. The CDR3 bases are TGTGCCAGCAGCGTAGGAAAGGGGTCCTACGAGCAGTACTTC.